These 23 T cell receptor beta chains originate from one sample sequenced in a study of human T cells and chemical hapten exposure. The sample's time point: healthy volunteer bleed at 6 weeks. It was from unfractionated whole blood that total RNA was extracted. TCRdb re-called the RACE reads through MiXCR, storing one row per CDR3 protein. The table lists about 82,000 distinct CDR3 sequences, over 6.5% of them singletons, with roughly 1.5% in the top ten. Sequenced material: whole blood. These receptors originate from a male donor in good health. Some clones in this sample may be carry-over from other donors' samples.

This clonotype occurred a few times. The chain recombines TRBV5-6 with TRBJ1-5; tentative D call: TRBD1 (5 bases). In germline, CDR1 is SGHDT, CDR2 YYEEEE. With 4 bases removed from V and 3 bases from J, the gap between germline ends came to 11 bases. The CDR3 is made up of 14 amino acids. The CDR3 loop is CASSRGLTNQPQHF. Written as DNA, the CDR3 is TGTGCCAGCAGCCGGGGACTAACCAATCAGCCCCAGCATTTT.

As DNA, the CDR3 is TGTGCCAGCAGTAATAGACAGGGCGATGAGCAGTTCTTC. Translating gives CASSNRQGDEQFF. This chain connects TRBV12-3 or TRBV12-4 to TRBJ2-1, with TRBD1 matching 7 bases. The CDR3 is made up of 13 amino acids. J gave up 8 bases and V 5 bases, and 6 bases lay outside the gene matches.

This chain uses TRBV7-9 with TRBJ2-2, with D perhaps TRBD1 (5 bases). Trimming shortened V by 7 bases and J by 3 bases, and 18 bases separated the two germline ends. This CDR3 has 16 amino acids. CDR1 and CDR2 (germline): SEHNR, FQNEAQ (reference sequence). The chain's CDR3 is CASITLGAGHTGELFF. CDR3 coding DNA: TGTGCCAGCATCACTCTAGGGGCAGGGCACACCGGGGAGCTGTTTTTT. The full variable domain, rest sourced from reference TRBV7-9 and TRBJ2-2, is DTGVSQNPRHKITKRGQNVTFRCDPISEHNRLYWYRQTLGQGPEFLTYFQNEAQLEKSRLLSDRFSAERPKGSFSTLEIQRTEQGDSAMYLCASITLGAGHTGELFFGEGSRLTVL.

In its sample, this clonotype was seen many times. The rearrangement joins TRBV18 to TRBJ1-1; possibly TRBD1 for D (6 bases). Germline CDR1 is KGHSH and CDR2 is LQKENI. V gave up 5 bases and J gave up 11 bases, with 12 bases separating them. This CDR3 has 11 residues. The chain's CDR3 is CASSKTGFAFF. CDR3 DNA sequence: TGTGCCAGCTCAAAGACAGGATTCGCTTTCTTT.

This clonotype appeared a few times. The chain recombines TRBV29-1 with TRBJ2-2, with D uncertain. CDR3 length: 14 amino acids. Germline-derived CDR1 and CDR2 are SQVTM and ANQGSEA. Trimming shortened V by 6 bases and J by 4 bases, and 15 bases separated the two germline ends. CDR3 DNA sequence: TGCAGCGTGAGAATGACCGTGAGCACCGGGGAGCTGTTTTTT. It translates to CSVRMTVSTGELFF.

There are a few counts of this clonotype. The chain has TRBV4-2 and TRBJ1-3, with D maybe TRBD1 (5 bases). V was cut by 0 bases and J by 0 bases, with 15 bases left in between. This CDR3 has 18 residues. CDR1 LGHNA and CDR2 YNFKEQ come from the germline V gene. The CDR3 is CASSQDQGDVFSGNTIYF. CDR3 nucleotides: TGTGCCAGCAGCCAAGATCAAGGGGACGTATTCTCTGGAAACACCATATATTTT.

The V call is TRBV4-1, the J call TRBJ2-3, with a tentative D call TRBD1 (5 bases). CDR1 is MGHRA and CDR2 is YSYEKL in the germline V gene. The V end was cut by 0 bases, the J end by 2 bases, with 9 bases between. The CDR3 totals 15 residues. The CDR3: CASSQDPGLTDTQYF. The CDR3 coding sequence is TGCGCCAGCAGCCAAGATCCAGGGCTCACAGATACGCAGTATTTT.

This rearrangement joins TRBV4-1 to TRBJ1-4, with unresolved D. This CDR3 contains 13 residues. V was trimmed by 1 base and J by 8 bases, leaving 8 bases between them. CDR1 and CDR2 (germline): MGHRA, YSYEKL. CDR3 bases: TGCGCCAGCAGCCAAGCCGCTCAGGAAAAACTGTTTTTT. The encoded protein is CASSQAAQEKLFF.

This rearrangement joins TRBV12-3 or TRBV12-4 to TRBJ1-2; D possibly corresponds to TRBD1 (5 bases). V shed 3 bases and J shed 5 bases, with 16 bases lying between them. This CDR3 is 15 amino acids long. CDR3 residues: CASSLGRPGFYGYTF. The DNA for the CDR3 is TGTGCCAGCAGTTTGGGGCGGCCGGGGTTTTATGGCTACACCTTC.

This clonotype has ten or more counts. The chain has TRBV7-8 and TRBJ1-1, with no clear D. The ends were cut back, 1 base at V and 5 bases at J, with 11 bases in the middle. The CDR3 sequence is 14 residues long. Germline CDR1 is SGHVS and CDR2 is FQNEAQ. CDR3 coding DNA: TGTGCCAGCAGCTTAGATGGCTTAGGGACTGAAGCTTTCTTT. Translation gives CASSLDGLGTEAFF.

Only a few counts were recorded for this clonotype. V gene TRBV5-1 combines with J gene TRBJ1-1; D is ambiguous. Trimming cost V 2 bases and J 5 bases, with 10 bases left between them. Germline V gives CDR1 SGHRS, CDR2 YFSETQ. This CDR3 has 13 residues. CDR3 DNA sequence: TGCGCCAGCAGCTTCCTGGGTACGACTGAAGCTTTCTTT. The encoded protein is CASSFLGTTEAFF. The full variable domain, in which reference TRBV5-1 and TRBJ1-1 provide the parts outside the CDR3, is KAGVTQTPRYLIKTRGQQVTLSCSPISGHRSVSWYQQTPGQGLQFLFEYFSETQRNKGNFPGRFSGRQFSNSRSEMNVSTLELGDSALYLCASSFLGTTEAFFGQGTRLTVV.

This chain connects TRBV3-1 to TRBJ2-7, with 7 bases matching TRBD1. This CDR3 has 14 amino acids. V shed 2 bases and J 5 bases; nucleotides not matched to a gene: 6. Germline CDR1 reads LGHDT; CDR2 reads YNNKEL (reference sequence). The CDR3 loop is CASSQLPDRDEQYF. Written as DNA, the CDR3 is TGTGCCAGCAGCCAATTACCTGACAGGGACGAGCAGTACTTC.

In this sample, this clonotype turned up once. V usage is TRBV6-2 or TRBV6-3 and J usage is TRBJ1-1; 8 bases are a match to TRBD1. The CDR3 is 15 amino acids. The J segment lost 0 bases and the V segment lost 3 bases, leaving 3 bases of the junction unmatched. Germline V gene sequence: CDR1 MNHEY, CDR2 SVGEGT. The chain's CDR3 is CASSYGQGMNTEAFF. In DNA, the CDR3 is TGTGCCAGCAGTTATGGACAGGGAATGAACACTGAAGCTTTCTTT.

This clonotype was counted between two and nine times. The CDR3 reads CAIRESTSVPSYNEQFF. The DNA for the CDR3 is TGTGCCATCAGGGAAAGTACTAGCGTCCCCTCCTACAATGAGCAGTTCTTC. The chain is built from TRBV10-3 and TRBJ2-1, with 7 nucleotides matching TRBD2. CDR1 is ENHRY, CDR2 SYGVKD, per germline. The ends lost 6 bases at V and 0 bases at J; junction bases unmatched: 11. The CDR3 is made up of 17 amino acids.

There are a few counts of this clonotype. The chain links TRBV27 to TRBJ1-1, with TRBD1 matching over 8 bases. V shed 4 bases, J shed 6 bases, and the junction held 7 bases outside the gene matches. Per the germline V gene, CDR1 is MNHEY and CDR2 is SMNVEV (reference sequence). This CDR3 is 14 amino acids long. The CDR3 bases are TGTGCCAGCAGTTCAACAGGGGGTGTGCCTGAAGCTTTCTTT. This codes for CASSSTGGVPEAFF.

In this sample, this clonotype turned up a few times. The CDR3 loop reads CASSPLLDTQYF. CDR3 DNA sequence: TGTGCCAGCAGCCCATTATTAGATACGCAGTATTTT. The rearrangement uses TRBV7-2 and TRBJ2-3; the D is unclear. The length of the CDR3 is 12 residues. The V end lost 5 bases, the J end lost 5 bases, and 8 bases lay between the germline ends. CDR1 SGHTA and CDR2 FQGNSA come from the germline V gene.

The chain uses TRBV6-5 and TRBJ1-6; 7 positions match TRBD1. CDR3 length: 14 residues. The V segment lost 0 bases and the J segment 10 bases; nucleotides outside the gene matches: 3. Germline loops: CDR1 MNHEY, CDR2 SVGAGI. CDR3 loop: CASSYSRGGSPLHF. The CDR3 nucleotides read TGTGCCAGCAGTTACTCCAGGGGGGGCTCACCCCTCCACTTT.

This clonotype occurred many times. The chain combines TRBV6-4 with TRBJ2-3; the D gene is possibly TRBD2 (7 bases). The V gene's germline CDR1 is MRHNA and CDR2 SNTAGT. Trimming shortened V by 1 base and J by 4 bases, and 12 bases separated the two germline ends. CDR3 length: 15 amino acids. This CDR3 is CASSDYAGAADTQYF. In nucleotides, the CDR3 is TGTGCCAGCAGTGACTACGCGGGGGCGGCAGATACGCAGTATTTT.

In its sample, this clonotype was seen a few times. The chain couples TRBV3-1 to TRBJ2-3; either TRBD1 or TRBD2 may supply D (5 bases each). The ends were cut back, 5 bases at V and 9 bases at J, with 15 bases in the middle. The germline V gene has CDR1 LGHDT and CDR2 YNNKEL (reference sequence). The CDR3 runs 13 residues. CDR3 nucleotide sequence: TGTGCCAGCAGCTGGGGGTCAGGTCGGACGCAGTATTTT. Its protein is CASSWGSGRTQYF.

This clonotype showed up just a few times. The chain employs TRBV12-3 or TRBV12-4 and TRBJ2-7; D ambiguous. CDR3 length equals 14 residues. Trimming left V 2 bases short and J 6 bases short, with 14 bases between. The CDR3 spells CASSLQTRPSEQYF. CDR3 bases: TGTGCCAGCAGTTTACAAACGAGACCAAGCGAGCAGTACTTC.

The chain carries TRBV12-3 or TRBV12-4 and TRBJ2-3; no reliable D call. The CDR3 covers 14 residues. V shed 8 bases and J shed 0 bases, with 12 bases lying between them. The CDR3 here is CASAPRVSTDTQYF. The CDR3 region has the DNA TGTGCCAGCGCCCCCCGGGTTAGCACAGATACGCAGTATTTT.

This rearrangement joins TRBV3-1 to TRBJ2-3; no clear D. This CDR3 is 15 amino acids long. Germline CDR1 reads LGHDT; CDR2 reads YNNKEL (reference sequence). Trimming stripped 1 base from V and 4 bases from J, with 12 bases between. The CDR3 is CASSQVELGSDTQYF. As DNA, the CDR3 is TGTGCCAGCAGCCAAGTTGAACTTGGGTCAGATACGCAGTATTTT.

This clonotype was recorded a few times. This chain connects TRBV9 to TRBJ1-1, with unresolved D. This CDR3 comprises 12 residues. The germline V gene has CDR1 SGDLS and CDR2 YYNGEE. The V end lost 4 bases, the J end lost 7 bases, and 11 bases lay between the germline ends. This chain's CDR3 is CASSPPIGEAFF. CDR3 sequence (DNA): TGTGCCAGCAGCCCACCCATAGGTGAAGCTTTCTTT. The variable domain in full, with the rest retrieved from reference TRBV9 and TRBJ1-1, is DSGVTQTPKHLITATGQRVTLRCSPRSGDLSVYWYQQSLDQGLQFLIQYYNGEERAKGNILERFSAQQFPDLHSELNLSSLELGDSALYFCASSPPIGEAFFGQGTRLTVV.